One sample yielded the 7 T cell receptor beta chains listed below, sequenced in a study of T-cell memory formation after mild COVID-19. TCRdb reprocessed the 5' RACE reads via MiXCR and lists one record per CDR3 protein. The repertoire has roughly 380,000 distinct CDR3 sequences, 25% to 30% of them found once; the top ten carry roughly 14%. The sequenced material came from PBMCs or a T cell subset sorted from them (not recorded which). The receptors shown here come from an adult woman who had mild COVID-19 (a few samples of this study predate the infection). Cell type and time point are not known.

DNA of the CDR3: TGTGCCAGCAGTGAGTTTGGGTATCAAGAGACCCAGTACTTC. Translation: CASSEFGYQETQYF. V gene TRBV6-1 combines with J gene TRBJ2-5; no firm D call. CDR1 and CDR2 (germline): MNHNS, SASEGT. There are 14 residues in the CDR3. V shed 3 bases and J shed 2 bases, with 10 bases lying between them.

This clonotype has only a few counts. The rearrangement links TRBV9 to TRBJ1-1; D not resolved. Between the trimmed V and J ends, which lost 2 bases and 4 bases, there was a span of 12 bases. The CDR3 has 14 amino acids. From germline, CDR1 is SGDLS and CDR2 YYNGEE. Here the CDR3 reads CASSVTVGSTEAFF. The CDR3 DNA follows: TGTGCCAGCAGCGTCACGGTTGGAAGCACTGAAGCTTTCTTT.

This chain joins TRBV29-1 and TRBJ2-5; D tentatively reads TRBD1 or TRBD2 (5 bases each). V was cut by 4 bases and J by 1 base, with 13 bases left in between. The CDR3 runs to 14 residues. Germline lookup yields CDR1 SQVTM and CDR2 ANQGSEA. The CDR3 sequence is CSVGRFGAQETQYF. The CDR3 DNA follows: TGCAGCGTTGGCAGGTTCGGGGCCCAAGAGACCCAGTACTTC.

This clonotype was observed once. J is TRBJ2-3 and V is TRBV12-5; D perhaps matches TRBD1 (6 bases). V lost 6 bases and J 8 bases, leaving 18 bases between the germline ends. The germline CDR1 and CDR2 sequences are LGHNT and FRNRAP. This CDR3 has 14 residues. In DNA, the CDR3 is TGTGCTAGTGGCCAGCAGGGGAGAAGCGGTACGCAGTATTTT. Its protein is CASGQQGRSGTQYF.

There are many counts of this clonotype. The rearrangement links TRBV7-3 to TRBJ2-2; no definite D call. V shed 3 bases and J shed 6 bases, with 11 bases lying between them. Germline V gives CDR1 SGHTA, CDR2 FQGTGA. The CDR3 covers 14 residues. This CDR3 reads CASSFYGGPGELFF. In DNA form, the CDR3 reads TGTGCCAGCAGCTTCTACGGTGGCCCCGGGGAGCTGTTTTTT.

The genes are TRBV7-8 and TRBJ2-1, with TRBD1 identical over 9 bases. Germline V gene sequence: CDR1 SGHVS, CDR2 FQNEAQ. The CDR3 loop spans 16 amino acids. The V gene end was trimmed by 5 bases and the J gene end by 3 bases; junction bases not matched to a gene: 8. Written as DNA, the CDR3 is TGTGCCAGCAGCCGCCGACAGGGGGTAGGCTACAATGAGCAGTTCTTC. Protein sequence: CASSRRQGVGYNEQFF.

The sample holds a few counts of this clonotype. The rearrangement joins TRBV12-3 or TRBV12-4 to TRBJ2-3; D tentatively reads TRBD1 or TRBD2 (6 bases each). Trimming took off 7 bases at V and 0 bases at J, with 14 bases between the two ends. The CDR3 is 15 amino acids. CDR3 sequence (DNA): TGTGCCAGCAATCAGGGGACTGTCAGCACAGATACGCAGTATTTT. Protein: CASNQGTVSTDTQYF.